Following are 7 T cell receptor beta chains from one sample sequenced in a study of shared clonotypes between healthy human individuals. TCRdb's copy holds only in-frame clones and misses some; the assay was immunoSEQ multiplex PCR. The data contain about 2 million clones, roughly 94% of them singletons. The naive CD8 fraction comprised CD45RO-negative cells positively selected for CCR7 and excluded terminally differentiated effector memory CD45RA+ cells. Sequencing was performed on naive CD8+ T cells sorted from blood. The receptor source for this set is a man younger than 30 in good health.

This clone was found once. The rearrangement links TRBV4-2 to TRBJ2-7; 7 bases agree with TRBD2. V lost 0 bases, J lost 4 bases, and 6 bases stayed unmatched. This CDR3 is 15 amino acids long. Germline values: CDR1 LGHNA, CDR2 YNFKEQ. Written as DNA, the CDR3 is TGTGCCAGCAGCCAAGATGGAGGGGAGGGGTACGAGCAGTACTTC. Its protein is CASSQDGGEGYEQYF.

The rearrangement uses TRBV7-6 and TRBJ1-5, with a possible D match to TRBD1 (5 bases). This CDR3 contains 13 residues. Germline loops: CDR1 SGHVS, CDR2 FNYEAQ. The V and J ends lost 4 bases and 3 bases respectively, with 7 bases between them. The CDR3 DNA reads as TGTGCCAGCAGCTCAGGGTTCAATCAGCCCCAGCATTTT. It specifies CASSSGFNQPQHF.

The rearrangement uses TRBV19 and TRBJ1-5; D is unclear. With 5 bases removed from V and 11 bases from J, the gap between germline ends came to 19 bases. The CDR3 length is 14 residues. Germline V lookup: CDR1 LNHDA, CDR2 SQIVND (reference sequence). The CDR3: CASSHRDPQWAQHF. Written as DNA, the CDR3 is TGTGCCAGTAGTCATCGGGATCCTCAATGGGCCCAGCATTTT.

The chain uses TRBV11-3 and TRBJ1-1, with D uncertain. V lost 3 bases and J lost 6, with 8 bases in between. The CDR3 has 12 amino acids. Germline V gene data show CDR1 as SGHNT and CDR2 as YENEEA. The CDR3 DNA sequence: TGTGCCAGCAGCTTTCCGGGGTCTGAAGCTTTCTTT. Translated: CASSFPGSEAFF.

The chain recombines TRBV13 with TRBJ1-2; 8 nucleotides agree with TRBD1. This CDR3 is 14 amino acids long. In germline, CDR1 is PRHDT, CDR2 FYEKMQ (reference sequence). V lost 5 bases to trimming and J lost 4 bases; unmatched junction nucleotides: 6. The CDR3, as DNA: TGTGCCAGCAGCGATGACAGGGGCGTCTATGGCTACACCTTC. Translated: CASSDDRGVYGYTF. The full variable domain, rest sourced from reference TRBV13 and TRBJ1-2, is AAGVIQSPRHLIKEKRETATLKCYPIPRHDTVYWYQQGPGQDPQFLISFYEKMQSDKGSIPDRFSAQQFSDYHSELNMSSLELGDSALYFCASSDDRGVYGYTFGSGTRLTVV.

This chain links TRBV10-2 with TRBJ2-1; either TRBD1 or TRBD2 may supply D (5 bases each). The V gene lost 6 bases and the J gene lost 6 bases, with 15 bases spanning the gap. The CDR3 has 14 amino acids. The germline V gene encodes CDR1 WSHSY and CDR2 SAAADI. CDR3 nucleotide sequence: TGCGCCAGCAGAGGGGACCTCGACGGCAATGAGCAGTTCTTC. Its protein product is CASRGDLDGNEQFF.

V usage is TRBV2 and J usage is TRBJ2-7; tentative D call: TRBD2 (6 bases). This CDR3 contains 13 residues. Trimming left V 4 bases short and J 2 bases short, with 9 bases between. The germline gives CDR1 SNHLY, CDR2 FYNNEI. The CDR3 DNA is TGTGCCAGCAGTGTGCGGGGCCCCTACGAGCAGTACTTC. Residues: CASSVRGPYEQYF.